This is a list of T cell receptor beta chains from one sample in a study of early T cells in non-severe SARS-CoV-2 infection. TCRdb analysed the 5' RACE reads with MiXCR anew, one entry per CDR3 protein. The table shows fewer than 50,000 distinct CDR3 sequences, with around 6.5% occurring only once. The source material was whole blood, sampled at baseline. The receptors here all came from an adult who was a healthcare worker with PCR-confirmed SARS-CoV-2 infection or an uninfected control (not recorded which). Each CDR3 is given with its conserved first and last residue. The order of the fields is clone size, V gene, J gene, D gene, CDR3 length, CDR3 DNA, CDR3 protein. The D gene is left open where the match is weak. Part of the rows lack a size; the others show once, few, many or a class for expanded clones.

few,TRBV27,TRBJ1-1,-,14,TGTGCCAGCTCCCACCCAGGGATGAACACTGAAGCTTTCTTT,CASSHPGMNTEAFF
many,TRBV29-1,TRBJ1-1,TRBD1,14,TGCAGCGGGCGACGGACAGGGGTGAACACTGAAGCTTTCTTT,CSGRRTGVNTEAFF
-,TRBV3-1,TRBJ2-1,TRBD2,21,TGTGCCAGCAGAGGCGCTTTAGGCCCCCCTAGCGGGGGGATAACCTACAATGAGCAGTTCTTC,CASRGALGPPSGGITYNEQFF
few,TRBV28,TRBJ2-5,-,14,TGTGCCAGCAGCAAACGGACAGATCCTAAAACCCAGTACTTC,CASSKRTDPKTQYF
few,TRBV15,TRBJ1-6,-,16,TGTGCCACCAGCAGAGTCAATCCAGGGATTGTTTCACCCCTCCACTTT,CATSRVNPGIVSPLHF
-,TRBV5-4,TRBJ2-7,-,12,TGTGCCAGCAGTGGGGGTCCCAACGAGCAGTACTTC,CASSGGPNEQYF
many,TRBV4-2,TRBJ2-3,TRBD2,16,TGTGCCAGCAGCCAAGGGACTTTAGAAGCGGGGGATACGCAGTATTTT,CASSQGTLEAGDTQYF
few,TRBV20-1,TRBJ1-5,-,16,TGCAGTGCCCATCTGGCCAGGGGAGGTACTAATCAGCCCCAGCATTTT,CSAHLARGGTNQPQHF
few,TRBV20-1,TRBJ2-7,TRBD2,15,TGCAGTGCTAGGGACCCGGGACTAGCGATGTTCGAGCAGTACTTC,CSARDPGLAMFEQYF
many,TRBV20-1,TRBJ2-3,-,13,TGCAGTGCTAGGGACTCGATGCCAGATACGCAGTATTTT,CSARDSMPDTQYF
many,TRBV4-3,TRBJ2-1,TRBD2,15,TGCGCCAGCAGCCAAGTCCCGGGACTAGGCGATGAGCAGTTCTTC,CASSQVPGLGDEQFF
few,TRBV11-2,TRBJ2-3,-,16,TGTGCCAGCAGCTTAGATTTCTACCCAGGCACAGATACGCAGTATTTT,CASSLDFYPGTDTQYF
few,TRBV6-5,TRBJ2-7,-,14,TGTGCCAGCAGCACCGGGACGGCATTAAGCAAGCAGTACTTC,CASSTGTALSKQYF
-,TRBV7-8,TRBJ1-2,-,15,TGTGCCAGCAGCTTATGGTCAGGGGCTAACTATGGCTACACCTTC,CASSLWSGANYGYTF
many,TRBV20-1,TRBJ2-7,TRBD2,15,TGCAGTGCGCTGAGAGCGGGGGACCTCTCCTACGAGCAGTACTTC,CSALRAGDLSYEQYF
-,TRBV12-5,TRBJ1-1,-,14,TGTGCTAGTGGTTCCGGCTCGGGTGCTACTGAAGCTTTCTTT,CASGSGSGATEAFF
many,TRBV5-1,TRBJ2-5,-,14,TGCGCCAGCAGCTTGGGGACTCTACAAGAGACCCAGTACTTC,CASSLGTLQETQYF
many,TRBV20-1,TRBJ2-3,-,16,TGCAGTGCTAGGAGGGGGGGCCAGGTCCGCACAGATACGCAGTATTTT,CSARRGGQVRTDTQYF
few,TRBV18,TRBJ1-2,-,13,TGTGCCAGCTCACCTGGCCAGCGGGATGGCTACACCTTC,CASSPGQRDGYTF
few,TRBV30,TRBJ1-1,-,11,TGTGCCTGGAACAGGGCCCCCGAAGCTTTCTTT,CAWNRAPEAFF
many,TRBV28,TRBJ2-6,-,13,TGTGCCAGCAGGATCCCAGGGGCCAACGTCCTGACTTTC,CASRIPGANVLTF
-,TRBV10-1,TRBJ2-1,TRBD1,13,TGCGCCAGCAGTTGGACCGGGACAGGGGAGCAGTTCTTC,CASSWTGTGEQFF
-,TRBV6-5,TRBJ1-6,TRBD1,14,TGTGCCAGCAGTTACGTGACAGGGACTTCACCCCTCCACTTT,CASSYVTGTSPLHF
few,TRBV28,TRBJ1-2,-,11,TGTGTCGTAGGGCGGATTGATGGCTACACCTTC,CVVGRIDGYTF
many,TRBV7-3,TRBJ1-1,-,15,TGTGCCAGCAGATATGAGGGTTACGGTAACACTGAAGCTTTCTTT,CASRYEGYGNTEAFF
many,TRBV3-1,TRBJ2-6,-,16,TGTGCCAGCAGCCAGGGTCTTAACTCTGGGGCCAACGTCCTGACTTTC,CASSQGLNSGANVLTF
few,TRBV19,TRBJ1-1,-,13,TGTGCCAGTAGTATCAGCCTGAACACTGAAGCTTTCTTT,CASSISLNTEAFF
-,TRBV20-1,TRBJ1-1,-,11,TGCAGTGCTAGAGACACTAGCAAAGCTTTCTTT,CSARDTSKAFF
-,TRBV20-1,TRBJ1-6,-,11,TGCAGTGCTGGAAACGAGGGTGCCCTCCACTTT,CSAGNEGALHF
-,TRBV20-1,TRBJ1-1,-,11,TGCAGTGCTAGAACGTCAGATGAAGCTTTCTTT,CSARTSDEAFF
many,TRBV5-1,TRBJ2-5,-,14,TGCGCCAGCAGCTTGGGCAGGGAGAAAGAGACCCAGTACTTC,CASSLGREKETQYF
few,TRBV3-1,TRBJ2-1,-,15,TGTGCCAGCAGCCAGTTAGGGGTCCTGGGCAATGAGCAGTTCTTC,CASSQLGVLGNEQFF
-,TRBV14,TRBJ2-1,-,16,TGTGCCAGCAGCCAAGATCAGGGTTCAGTTAGGAATGAGCAGTTCTTC,CASSQDQGSVRNEQFF
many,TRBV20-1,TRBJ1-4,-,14,TGCAGTGCTAGGAACGGGGGGCCTGGTGAAAAACTGTTTTTT,CSARNGGPGEKLFF
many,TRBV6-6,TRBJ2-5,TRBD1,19,TGTGCCAGCAGTTACTCCGGCGGTCAGGGACAGGGACCGCAAGAGACCCAGTACTTC,CASSYSGGQGQGPQETQYF